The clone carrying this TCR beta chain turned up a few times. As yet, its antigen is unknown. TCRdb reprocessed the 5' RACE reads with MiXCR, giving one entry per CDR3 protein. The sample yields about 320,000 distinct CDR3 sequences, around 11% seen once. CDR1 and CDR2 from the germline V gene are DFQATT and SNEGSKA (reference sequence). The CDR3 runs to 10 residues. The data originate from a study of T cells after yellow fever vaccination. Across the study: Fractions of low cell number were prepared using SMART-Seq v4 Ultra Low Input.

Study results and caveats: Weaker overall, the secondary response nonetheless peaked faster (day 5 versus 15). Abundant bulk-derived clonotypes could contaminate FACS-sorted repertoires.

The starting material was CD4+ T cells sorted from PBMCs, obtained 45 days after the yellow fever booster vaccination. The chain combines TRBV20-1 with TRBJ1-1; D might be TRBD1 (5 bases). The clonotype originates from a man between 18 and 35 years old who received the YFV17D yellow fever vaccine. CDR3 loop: CMNTGTKTFF. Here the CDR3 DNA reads TGCATGAACACCGGGACGAAAACTTTCTTT.